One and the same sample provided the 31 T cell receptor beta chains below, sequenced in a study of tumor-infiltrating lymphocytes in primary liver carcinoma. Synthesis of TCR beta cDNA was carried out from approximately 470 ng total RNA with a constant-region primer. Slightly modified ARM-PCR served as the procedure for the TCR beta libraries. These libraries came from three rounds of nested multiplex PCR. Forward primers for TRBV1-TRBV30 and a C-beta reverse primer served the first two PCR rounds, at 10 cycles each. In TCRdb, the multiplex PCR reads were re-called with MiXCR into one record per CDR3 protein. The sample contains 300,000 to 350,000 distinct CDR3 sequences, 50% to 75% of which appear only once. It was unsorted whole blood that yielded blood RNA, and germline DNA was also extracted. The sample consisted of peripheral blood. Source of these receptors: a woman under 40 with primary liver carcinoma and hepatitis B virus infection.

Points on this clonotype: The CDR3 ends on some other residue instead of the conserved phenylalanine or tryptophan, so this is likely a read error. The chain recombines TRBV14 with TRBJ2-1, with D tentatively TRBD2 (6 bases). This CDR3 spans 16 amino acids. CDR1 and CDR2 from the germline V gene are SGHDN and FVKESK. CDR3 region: CVSSQVGSGPSNEQFL. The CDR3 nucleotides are TGTGTCAGCAGCCAAGTAGGAAGCGGGCCTTCGAATGAGCAGTTCCTC.

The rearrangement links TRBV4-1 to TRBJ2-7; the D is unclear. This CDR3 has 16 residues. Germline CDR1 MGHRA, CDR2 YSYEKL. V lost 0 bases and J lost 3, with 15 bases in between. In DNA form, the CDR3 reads TGCGCCAGCAGCCAAGATCCGACCGGCTACGGCTACGAGCAGTACTTC. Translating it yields CASSQDPTGYGYEQYF.

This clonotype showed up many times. CDR3 residues: CASSSPREGLNEKLFF. CDR3 DNA sequence: TGTGCCAGCAGCTCGCCGCGGGAGGGGCTTAATGAAAAACTGTTTTTT. The gene calls are TRBV11-2 and TRBJ1-4; D may be TRBD1 (5 bases). The CDR3 has 16 amino acids. Germline CDR1 reads SGHAT; CDR2 reads FQNNGV. Trimming removed 4 bases at V and 4 bases at J, with 16 bases between.

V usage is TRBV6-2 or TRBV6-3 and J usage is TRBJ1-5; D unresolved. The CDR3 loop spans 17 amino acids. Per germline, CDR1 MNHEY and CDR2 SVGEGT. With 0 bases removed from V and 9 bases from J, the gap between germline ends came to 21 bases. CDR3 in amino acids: CASSYSKGREKGRPQHF. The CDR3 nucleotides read TGTGCCAGCAGTTACTCGAAAGGTAGGGAGAAAGGTCGGCCCCAGCATTTT.

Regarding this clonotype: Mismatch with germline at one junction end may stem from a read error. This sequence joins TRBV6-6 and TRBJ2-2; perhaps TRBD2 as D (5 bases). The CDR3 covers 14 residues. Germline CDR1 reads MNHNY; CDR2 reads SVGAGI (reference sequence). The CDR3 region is CASTPTANTGEPFF. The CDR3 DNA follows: TGTGCCAGCACACCCACAGCGAACACCGGGGAGCCGTTTTTT.

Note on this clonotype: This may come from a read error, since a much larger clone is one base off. CDR3 bases: TGTGTCAGCTATATGGGAGGCAATGAGCAGTTCTTC. Translation gives CVSYMGGNEQFF. The chain employs TRBV12-3 or TRBV12-4 and TRBJ2-1; a weak D match, TRBD2 (6 bases). The CDR3 loop spans 12 amino acids.

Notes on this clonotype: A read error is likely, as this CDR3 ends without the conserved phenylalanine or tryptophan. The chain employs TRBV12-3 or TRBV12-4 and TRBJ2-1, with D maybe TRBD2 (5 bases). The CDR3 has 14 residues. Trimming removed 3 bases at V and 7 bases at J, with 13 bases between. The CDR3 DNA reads TGTGCCAGCAGTTTCGGAGCGGTGGCTAATGAGCAGTTCTCC. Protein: CASSFGAVANEQFS.

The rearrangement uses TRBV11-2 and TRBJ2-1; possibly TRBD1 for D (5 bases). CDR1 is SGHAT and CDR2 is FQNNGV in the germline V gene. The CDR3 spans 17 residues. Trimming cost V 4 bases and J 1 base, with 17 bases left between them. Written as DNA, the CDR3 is TGTGCCAGCAGCTCCCTGGGCAGGGTTAGGTCCTACAATGAGCAGTTCTTC. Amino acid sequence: CASSSLGRVRSYNEQFF.

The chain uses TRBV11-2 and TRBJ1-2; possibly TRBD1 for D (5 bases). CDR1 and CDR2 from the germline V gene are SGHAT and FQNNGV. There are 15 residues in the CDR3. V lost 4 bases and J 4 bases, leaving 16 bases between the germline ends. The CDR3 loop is CASSSRHRGIYGYTF. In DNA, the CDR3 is TGTGCCAGCAGCTCCCGGCATAGGGGAATCTATGGCTACACCTTC. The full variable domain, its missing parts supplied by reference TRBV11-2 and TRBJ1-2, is EAGVAQSPRYKIIEKRQSVAFWCNPISGHATLYWYQQILGQGPKLLIQFQNNGVVDDSQLPKDRFSAERLKGVDSTLKIQPAKLEDSAVYLCASSSRHRGIYGYTFGSGTRLTVV.

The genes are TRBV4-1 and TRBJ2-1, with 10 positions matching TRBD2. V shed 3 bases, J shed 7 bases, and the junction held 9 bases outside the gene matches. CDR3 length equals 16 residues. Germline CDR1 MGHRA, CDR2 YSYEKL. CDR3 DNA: TGCGCCAGCAGCCAGGGCGGGACTAGCGTGAGGAATGAGCAGTTCTTC. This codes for CASSQGGTSVRNEQFF.

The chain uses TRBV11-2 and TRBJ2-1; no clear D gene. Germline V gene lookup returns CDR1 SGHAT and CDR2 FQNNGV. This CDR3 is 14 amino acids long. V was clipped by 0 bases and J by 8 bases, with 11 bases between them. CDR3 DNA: TGTGCCAGCAGCTTAGATAAGGCCCGCTATGAGCAGTTCTTC. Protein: CASSLDKARYEQFF. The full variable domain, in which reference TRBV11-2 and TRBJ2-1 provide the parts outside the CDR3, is EAGVAQSPRYKIIEKRQSVAFWCNPISGHATLYWYQQILGQGPKLLIQFQNNGVVDDSQLPKDRFSAERLKGVDSTLKIQPAKLEDSAVYLCASSLDKARYEQFFGPGTRLTVL.

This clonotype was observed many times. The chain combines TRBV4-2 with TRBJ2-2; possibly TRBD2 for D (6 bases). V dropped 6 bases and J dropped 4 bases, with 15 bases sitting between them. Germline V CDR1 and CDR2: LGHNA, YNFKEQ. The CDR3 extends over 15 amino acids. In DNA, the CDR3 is TGTGCCAGCAGTCATGGAGGGAAGGGCACCGGGGAGCTGTTTTTT. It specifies CASSHGGKGTGELFF.

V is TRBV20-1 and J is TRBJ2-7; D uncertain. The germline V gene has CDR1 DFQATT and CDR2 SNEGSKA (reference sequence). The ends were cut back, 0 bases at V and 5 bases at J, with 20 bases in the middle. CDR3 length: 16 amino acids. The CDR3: CSARDHPDGFLNEQYF. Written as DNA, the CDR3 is TGCAGTGCTAGAGACCACCCGGACGGATTCCTTAACGAGCAGTACTTC.

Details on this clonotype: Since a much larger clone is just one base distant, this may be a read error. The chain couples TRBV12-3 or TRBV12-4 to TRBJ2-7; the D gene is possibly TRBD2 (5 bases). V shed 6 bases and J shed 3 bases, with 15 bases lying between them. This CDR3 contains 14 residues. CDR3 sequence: CASSLWERDYEQYF. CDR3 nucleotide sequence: TGTGCCAGCAGCCTATGGGAGCGCGACTACGAGCAGTACTTC.

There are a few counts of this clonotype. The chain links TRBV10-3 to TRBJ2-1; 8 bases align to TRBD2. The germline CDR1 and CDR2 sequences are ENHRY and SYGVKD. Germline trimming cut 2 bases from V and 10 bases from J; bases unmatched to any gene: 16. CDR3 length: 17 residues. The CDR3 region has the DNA TGTGCCATCAGTGAGCCATTTAGCGGGATCTTAAGTACAGAGCAGTTCTTC. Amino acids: CAISEPFSGILSTEQFF.

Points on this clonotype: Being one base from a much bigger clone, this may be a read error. The CDR3 nucleotides are TGCAGCGTTGACCATGCCAACACCGGGGAGCTGTTTTTT. Amino acids: CSVDHANTGELFF. The chain uses TRBV29-1 and TRBJ2-2; D remains unclear. CDR1 is SQVTM, CDR2 ANQGSEA, per germline. The CDR3 loop spans 13 amino acids. V was clipped by 3 bases and J by 2 bases, with 7 bases between them.

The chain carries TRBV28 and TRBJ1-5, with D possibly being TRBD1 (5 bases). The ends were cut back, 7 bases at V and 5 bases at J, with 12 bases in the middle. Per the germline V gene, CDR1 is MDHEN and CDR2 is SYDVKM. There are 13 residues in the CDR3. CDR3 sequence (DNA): TGTGCCAGCAATAGGGCAGGGCATCAGCCCCAGCATTTT. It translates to CASNRAGHQPQHF. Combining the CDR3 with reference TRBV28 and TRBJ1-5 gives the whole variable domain DVKVTQSSRYLVKRTGEKVFLECVQDMDHENMFWYRQDPGLGLRLIYFSYDVKMKEKGDIPEGYSVSREKKERFSLILESASTNQTSMYLCASNRAGHQPQHFGDGTRLSIL.

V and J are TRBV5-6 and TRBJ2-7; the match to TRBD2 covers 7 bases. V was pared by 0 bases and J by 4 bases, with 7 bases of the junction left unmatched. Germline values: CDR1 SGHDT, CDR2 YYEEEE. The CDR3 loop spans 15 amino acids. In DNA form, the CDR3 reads TGTGCCAGCAGCTTGGGGACGGGAGGCAGTTACGAGCAGTACTTC. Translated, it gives CASSLGTGGSYEQYF.

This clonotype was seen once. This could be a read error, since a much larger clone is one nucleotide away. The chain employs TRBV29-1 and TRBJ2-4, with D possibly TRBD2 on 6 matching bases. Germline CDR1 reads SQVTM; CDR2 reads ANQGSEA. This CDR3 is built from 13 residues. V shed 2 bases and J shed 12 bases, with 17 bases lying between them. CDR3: CSVEPSQGGTQYF. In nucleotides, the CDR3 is TGCAGCGTTGAACCCTCCCAGGGAGGAACTCAGTACTTC.

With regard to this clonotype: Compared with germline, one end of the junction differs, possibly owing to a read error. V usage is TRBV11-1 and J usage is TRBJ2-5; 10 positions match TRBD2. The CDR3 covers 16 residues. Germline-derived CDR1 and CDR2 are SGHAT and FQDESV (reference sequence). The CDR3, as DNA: TGTGCCAGCAGCCTAGATGCTAGCGGGAGTTCAGAGACCCAGCACTTC. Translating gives CASSLDASGSSETQHF.

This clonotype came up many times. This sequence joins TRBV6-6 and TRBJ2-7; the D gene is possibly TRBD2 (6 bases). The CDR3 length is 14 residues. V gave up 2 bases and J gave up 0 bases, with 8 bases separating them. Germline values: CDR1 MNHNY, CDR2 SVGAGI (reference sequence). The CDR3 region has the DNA TGTGCCAGCAGTTACGTCGGGGGCTCCTACGAGCAGTACTTC. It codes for CASSYVGGSYEQYF.

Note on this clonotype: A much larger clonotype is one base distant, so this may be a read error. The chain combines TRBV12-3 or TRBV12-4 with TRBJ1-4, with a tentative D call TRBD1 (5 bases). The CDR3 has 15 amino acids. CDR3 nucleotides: TGTGCCAGCAGTTTGGAAGGCAGGGAGAATGAAAAACCGTTTTTT. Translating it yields CASSLEGRENEKPFF.

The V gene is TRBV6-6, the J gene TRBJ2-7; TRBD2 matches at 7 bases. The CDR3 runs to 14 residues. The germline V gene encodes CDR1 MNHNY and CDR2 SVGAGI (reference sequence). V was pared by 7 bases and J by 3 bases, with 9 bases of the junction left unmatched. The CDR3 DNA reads TGTGCCAGCAATCGAGCGGGGAGATTCTACGAGCAGTACTTC. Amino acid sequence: CASNRAGRFYEQYF.

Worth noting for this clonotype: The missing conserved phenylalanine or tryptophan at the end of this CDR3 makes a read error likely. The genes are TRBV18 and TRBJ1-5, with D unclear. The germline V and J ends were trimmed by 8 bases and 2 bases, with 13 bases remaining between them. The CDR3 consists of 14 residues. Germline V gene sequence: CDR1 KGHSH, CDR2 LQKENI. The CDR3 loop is CASPRWVGNQPQHL. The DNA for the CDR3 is TGTGCCAGCCCTCGGTGGGTTGGCAATCAGCCCCAGCATCTT.

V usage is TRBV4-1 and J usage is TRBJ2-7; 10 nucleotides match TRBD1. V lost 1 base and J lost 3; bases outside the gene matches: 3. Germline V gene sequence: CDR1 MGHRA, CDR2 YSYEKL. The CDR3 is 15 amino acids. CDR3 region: CASSQAWTGGYEQYF. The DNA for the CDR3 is TGCGCCAGCAGCCAAGCCTGGACAGGGGGCTACGAGCAGTACTTC.

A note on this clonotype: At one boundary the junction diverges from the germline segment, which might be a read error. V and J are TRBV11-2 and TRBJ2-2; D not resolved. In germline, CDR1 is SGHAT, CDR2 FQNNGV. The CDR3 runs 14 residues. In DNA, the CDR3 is TGTGCCAGCAGCGTGAACTGGAACACCGAGGAGCTGTTCTTT. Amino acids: CASSVNWNTEELFF.

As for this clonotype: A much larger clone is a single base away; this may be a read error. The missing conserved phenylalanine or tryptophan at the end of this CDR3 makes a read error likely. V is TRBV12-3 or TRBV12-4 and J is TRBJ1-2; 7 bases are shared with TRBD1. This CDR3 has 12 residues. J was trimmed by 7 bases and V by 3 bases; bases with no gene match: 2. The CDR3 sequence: CASSFDRAGYTS. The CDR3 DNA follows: TGTGCCAGCAGTTTCGACAGGGCTGGCTACACCTCC.

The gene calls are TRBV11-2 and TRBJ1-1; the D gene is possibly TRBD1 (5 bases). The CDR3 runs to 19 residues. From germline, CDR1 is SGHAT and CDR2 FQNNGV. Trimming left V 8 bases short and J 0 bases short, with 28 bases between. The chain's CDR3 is CASGTVWDPIRELNTEAFF. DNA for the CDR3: TGTGCCAGCGGCACAGTGTGGGACCCAATTAGGGAGTTGAACACTGAAGCTTTCTTT.

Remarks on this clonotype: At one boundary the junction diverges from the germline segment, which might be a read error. As DNA, the CDR3 is TGTGCCAGCAACCTAACTAGCGGGAGCTCCGACGAGCACTACTTC. Protein sequence: CASNLTSGSSDEHYF. The rearrangement uses TRBV6-5 and TRBJ2-7, with 11 bases that match TRBD2. Germline V gene sequence: CDR1 MNHEY, CDR2 SVGAGI. The CDR3 is 15 residues long.

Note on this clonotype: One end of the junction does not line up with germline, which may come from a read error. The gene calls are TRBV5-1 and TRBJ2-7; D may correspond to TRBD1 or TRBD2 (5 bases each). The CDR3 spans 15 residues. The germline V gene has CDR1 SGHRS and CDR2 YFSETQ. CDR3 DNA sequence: TGCGCCAACAGCTTGGAAGAGGGGTCTATAGACGAGCAGTACTTC. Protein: CANSLEEGSIDEQYF.

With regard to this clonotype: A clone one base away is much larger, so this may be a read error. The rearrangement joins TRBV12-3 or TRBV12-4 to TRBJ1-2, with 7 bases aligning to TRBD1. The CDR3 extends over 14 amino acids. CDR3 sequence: CASSIGGQHYGCTF. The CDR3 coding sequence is TGTGCCAGCAGTATAGGGGGACAGCACTATGGCTGCACCTTC.